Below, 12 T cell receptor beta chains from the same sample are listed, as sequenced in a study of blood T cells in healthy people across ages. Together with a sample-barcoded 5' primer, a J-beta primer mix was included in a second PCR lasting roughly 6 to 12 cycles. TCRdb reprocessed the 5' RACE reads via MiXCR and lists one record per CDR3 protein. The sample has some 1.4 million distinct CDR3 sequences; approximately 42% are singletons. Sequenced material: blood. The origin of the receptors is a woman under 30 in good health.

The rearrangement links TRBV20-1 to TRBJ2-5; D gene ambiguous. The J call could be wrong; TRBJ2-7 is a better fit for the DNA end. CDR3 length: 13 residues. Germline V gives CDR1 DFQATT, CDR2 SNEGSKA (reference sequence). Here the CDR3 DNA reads TGCAGTGCTTCCCGCACTGCCTCCTACGAGCAGTACTTC. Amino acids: CSASRTASYEQYF.

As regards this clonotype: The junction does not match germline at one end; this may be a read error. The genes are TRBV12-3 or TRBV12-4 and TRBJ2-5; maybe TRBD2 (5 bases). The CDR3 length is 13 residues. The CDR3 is CASSRHLGETRYF. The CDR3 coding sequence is TGTGCCAGCAGTCGCCATCTTGGGGAGACCCGGTACTTC.

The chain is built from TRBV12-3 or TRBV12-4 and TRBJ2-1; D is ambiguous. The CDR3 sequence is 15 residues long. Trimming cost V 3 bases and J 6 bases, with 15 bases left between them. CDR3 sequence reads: CASSFLGPAINEQFF. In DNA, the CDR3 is TGTGCCAGCAGTTTTTTAGGACCGGCGATCAATGAGCAGTTCTTC.

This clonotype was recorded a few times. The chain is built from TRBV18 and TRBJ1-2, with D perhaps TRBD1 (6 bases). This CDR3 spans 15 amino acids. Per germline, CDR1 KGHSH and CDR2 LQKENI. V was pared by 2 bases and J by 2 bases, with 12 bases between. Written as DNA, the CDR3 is TGTGCCAGCTCACCAGGACAGATTGCGAACTATGGCTACACCTTC. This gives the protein CASSPGQIANYGYTF.

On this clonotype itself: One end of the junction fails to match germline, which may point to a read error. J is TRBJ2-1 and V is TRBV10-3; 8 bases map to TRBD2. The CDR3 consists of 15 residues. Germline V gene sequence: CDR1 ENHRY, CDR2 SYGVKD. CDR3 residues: CTISVGTSSYNEQFF. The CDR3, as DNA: TGTACCATCAGTGTCGGGACTAGCTCCTACAATGAGCAGTTCTTC.

CDR3 sequence reads: CASRPTGQGATEAFF. Here the CDR3 DNA reads TGTGCCAGCAGACCTACGGGACAGGGGGCCACTGAAGCTTTCTTT. The chain combines TRBV6-6 with TRBJ1-1; TRBD1 matches 12 bases. The CDR3 is 15 residues long. Trimming at V came to 6 bases and at J to 4 bases, leaving 6 bases not matched to a gene. Germline lookup yields CDR1 MNHNY and CDR2 SVGAGI (reference sequence).

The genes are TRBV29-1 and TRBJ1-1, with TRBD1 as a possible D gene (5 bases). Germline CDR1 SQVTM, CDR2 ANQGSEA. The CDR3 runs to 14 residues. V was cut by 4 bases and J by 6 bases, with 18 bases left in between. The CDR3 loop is CSVGLRLGEAEAFF. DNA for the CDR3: TGCAGCGTTGGGTTAAGACTGGGGGAAGCTGAAGCTTTCTTT.

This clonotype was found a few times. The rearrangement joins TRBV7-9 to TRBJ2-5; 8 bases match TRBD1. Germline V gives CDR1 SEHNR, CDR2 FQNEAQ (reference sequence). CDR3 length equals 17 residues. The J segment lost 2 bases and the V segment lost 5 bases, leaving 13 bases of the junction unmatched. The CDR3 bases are TGTGCCAGCAGCCCTTCACAGGACAGGGAGGAACAAGAGACCCAGTACTTC. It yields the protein CASSPSQDREEQETQYF.

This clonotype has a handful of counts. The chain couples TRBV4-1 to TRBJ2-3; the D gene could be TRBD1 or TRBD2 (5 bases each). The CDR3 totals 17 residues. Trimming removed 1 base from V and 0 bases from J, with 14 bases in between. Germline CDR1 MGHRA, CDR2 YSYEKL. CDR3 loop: CASSQGGIGTSTDTQYF. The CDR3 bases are TGCGCCAGCAGCCAAGGGGGGATAGGAACTAGCACAGATACGCAGTATTTT.

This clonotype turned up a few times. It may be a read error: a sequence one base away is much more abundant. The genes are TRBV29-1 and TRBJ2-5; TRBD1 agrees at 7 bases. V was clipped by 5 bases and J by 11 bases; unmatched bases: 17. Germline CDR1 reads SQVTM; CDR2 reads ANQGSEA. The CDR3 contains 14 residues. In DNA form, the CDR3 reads TGCAGCGTTTGGCTGACAGGGTACTACAATGAGCAGTACTTC. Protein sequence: CSVWLTGYYNEQYF.

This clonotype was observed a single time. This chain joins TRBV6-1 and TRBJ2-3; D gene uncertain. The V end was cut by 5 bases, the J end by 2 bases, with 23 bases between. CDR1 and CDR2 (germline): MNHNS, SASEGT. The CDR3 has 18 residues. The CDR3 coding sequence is TGTGCCAGCAGTCAACCCCCGGTAGGGCGCTTATACACAGATACGCAGTATTTT. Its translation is CASSQPPVGRLYTDTQYF.

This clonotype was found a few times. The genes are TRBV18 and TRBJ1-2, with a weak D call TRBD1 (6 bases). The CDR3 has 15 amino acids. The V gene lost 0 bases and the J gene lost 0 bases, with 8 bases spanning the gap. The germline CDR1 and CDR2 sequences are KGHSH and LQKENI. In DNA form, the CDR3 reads TGTGCCAGCTCACCACCCGACAGGCCTAACTATGGCTACACCTTC. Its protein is CASSPPDRPNYGYTF.